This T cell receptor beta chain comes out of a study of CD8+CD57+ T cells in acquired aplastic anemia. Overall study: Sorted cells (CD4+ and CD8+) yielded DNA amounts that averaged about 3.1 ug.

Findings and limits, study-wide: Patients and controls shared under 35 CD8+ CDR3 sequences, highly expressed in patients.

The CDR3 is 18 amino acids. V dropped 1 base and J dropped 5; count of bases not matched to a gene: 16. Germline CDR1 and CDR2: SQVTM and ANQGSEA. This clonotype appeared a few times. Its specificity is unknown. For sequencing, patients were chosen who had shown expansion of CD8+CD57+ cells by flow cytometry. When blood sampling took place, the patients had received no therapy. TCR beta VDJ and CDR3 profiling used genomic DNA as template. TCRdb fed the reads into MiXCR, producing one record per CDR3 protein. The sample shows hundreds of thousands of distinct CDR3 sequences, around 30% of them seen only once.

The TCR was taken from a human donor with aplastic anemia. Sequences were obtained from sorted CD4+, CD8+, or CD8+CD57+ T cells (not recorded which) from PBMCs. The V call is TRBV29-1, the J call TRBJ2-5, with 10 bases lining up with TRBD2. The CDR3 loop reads CSVEVRLERGGVGETQYF. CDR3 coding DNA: TGCAGCGTTGAAGTTCGCTTGGAGCGGGGGGGCGTAGGGGAGACCCAGTACTTC.